This T cell receptor (beta chain) was sequenced in a study of graft-versus-host responses after intestinal transplantation. On the study more broadly: Grafts that recipients had were multivisceral, liver-intestinal, or isolated intestinal transplants.

Sequencing used immunoSEQ multiplex PCR; TCRdb keeps in-frame clones, though not all of them. The sample has approximately 23,000 clones, about 45% seen once. This CDR3 has 13 residues. Germline assignment: CDR1 MGHRA and CDR2 YSYEKL. V was clipped by 3 bases and J by 3 bases, with 8 bases between them. The authors seeded approximately 200,000 CFSE-labeled responder cells together with approximately 200,000 irradiated stimulator cells tagged with violet dye. The TCR comes from a human patient who was an organ donor for intestinal transplantation. The chain is built from TRBV4-1 and TRBJ1-1, with no clear D. The material sequenced was alloreactive CD8+ T cells from a mixed lymphocyte reaction culture, taken before transplantation. Subset noted: CFSE-low proliferating T cells sorted from roughly six-day pre-transplant mixed lymphocyte reaction (GvH or HvG direction). CDR3 protein: CASSHLGDTEAFF. DNA of the CDR3: TGCGCCAGCAGCCATCTGGGCGACACTGAAGCTTTCTTT.